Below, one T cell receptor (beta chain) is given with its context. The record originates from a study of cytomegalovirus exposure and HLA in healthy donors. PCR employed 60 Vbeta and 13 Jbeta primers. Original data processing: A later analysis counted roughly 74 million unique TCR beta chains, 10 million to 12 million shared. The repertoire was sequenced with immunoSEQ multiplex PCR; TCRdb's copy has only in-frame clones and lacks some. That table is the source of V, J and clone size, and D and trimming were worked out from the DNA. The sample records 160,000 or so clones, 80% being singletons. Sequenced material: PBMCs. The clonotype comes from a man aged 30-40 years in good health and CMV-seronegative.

CDR3 in DNA: TGCGCCAGCAGCCAAGATATGGGGCCTAGCGGGAGTGTAGATACGCAGTATTTT. It encodes CASSQDMGPSGSVDTQYF. The V call is TRBV4-1, the J call TRBJ2-3, with 10 bases that match TRBD2. Germline assignment: CDR1 MGHRA and CDR2 YSYEKL. Trimming removed 0 bases from V and 5 bases from J; junction bases left unmatched: 11. The CDR3 totals 18 residues.